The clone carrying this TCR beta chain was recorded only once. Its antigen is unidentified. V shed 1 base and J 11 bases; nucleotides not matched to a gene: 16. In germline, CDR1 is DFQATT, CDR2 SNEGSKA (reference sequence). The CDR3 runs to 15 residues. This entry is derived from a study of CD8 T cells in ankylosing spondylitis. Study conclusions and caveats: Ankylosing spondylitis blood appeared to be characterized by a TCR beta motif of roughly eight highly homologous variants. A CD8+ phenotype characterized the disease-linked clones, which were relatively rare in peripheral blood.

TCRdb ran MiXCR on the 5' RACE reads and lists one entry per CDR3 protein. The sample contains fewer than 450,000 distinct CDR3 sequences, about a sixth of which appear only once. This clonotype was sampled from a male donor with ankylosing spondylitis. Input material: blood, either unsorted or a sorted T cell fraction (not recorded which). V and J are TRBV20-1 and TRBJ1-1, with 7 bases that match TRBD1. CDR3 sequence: CSARGNHFTGVDAFF. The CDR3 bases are TGCAGTGCTAGAGGAAACCATTTCACAGGGGTTGACGCTTTCTTT.